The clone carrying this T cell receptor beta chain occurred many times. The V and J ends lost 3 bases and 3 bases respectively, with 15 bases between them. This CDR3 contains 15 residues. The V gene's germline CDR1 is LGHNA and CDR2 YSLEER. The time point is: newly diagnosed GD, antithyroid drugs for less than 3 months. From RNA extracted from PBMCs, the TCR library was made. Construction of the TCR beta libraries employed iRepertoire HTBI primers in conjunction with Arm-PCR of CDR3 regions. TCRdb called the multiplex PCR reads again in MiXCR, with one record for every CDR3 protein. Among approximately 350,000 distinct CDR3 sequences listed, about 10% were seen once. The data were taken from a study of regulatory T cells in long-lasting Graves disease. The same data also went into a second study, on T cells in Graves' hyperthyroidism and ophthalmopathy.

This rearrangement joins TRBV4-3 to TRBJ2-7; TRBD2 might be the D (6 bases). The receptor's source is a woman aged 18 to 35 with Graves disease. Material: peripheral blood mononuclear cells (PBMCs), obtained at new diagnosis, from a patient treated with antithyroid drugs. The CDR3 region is CASSHGDWRDYEQYF. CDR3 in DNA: TGCGCCAGCAGCCACGGGGACTGGCGGGACTACGAGCAGTACTTC.